These 21 T cell receptor beta chains originate from one sample sequenced in a study of T cell responses to AZD1222 COVID-19 vaccine. Generated by immunoSEQ multiplex PCR, the TCRdb table keeps only in-frame clones and is missing some. The sample has 150,000 to 200,000 clones; about 90% are singletons. Sample: peripheral blood, taken on day 0 of AZD1222 vaccination. All receptors derive from an adult in good health.

The V call is TRBV30, the J call TRBJ2-1; 8 bases match TRBD2. The V gene's germline CDR1 is GTSNPN and CDR2 SVGIG (reference sequence). The V and J ends lost 2 bases and 8 bases, in that order; junction bases with no gene match: 2. The CDR3 covers 12 residues. CDR3 sequence: CAWSRLAYEQFF. For the CDR3, the DNA is TGTGCCTGGAGTCGACTAGCGTATGAGCAGTTCTTC.

Of note for this clone: The sample contains more than one DNA sequence encoding this CDR3. V gene TRBV6-2 or TRBV6-3 combines with J gene TRBJ1-2; D gene uncertain. Germline CDR1 is MNHEY and CDR2 is SVGEGT. V shed 2 bases and J shed 2 bases, with 3 bases lying between them. The CDR3 contains 12 residues. The CDR3 is CASSYGNYGYTF. The CDR3 DNA reads TGTGCCAGCAGTTACGGGAACTATGGCTACACCTTC.

The chain combines TRBV9 with TRBJ1-3; D remains unclear. V was clipped by 0 bases and J by 1 base, with 5 bases between them. Germline V gene lookup returns CDR1 SGDLS and CDR2 YYNGEE. The CDR3 totals 14 residues. The CDR3 loop reads CASSVGPSGNTIYF. Written as DNA, the CDR3 is TGTGCCAGCAGCGTAGGCCCTTCTGGAAACACCATATATTTT.

The rearrangement links TRBV11-2 to TRBJ1-6; the match to TRBD1 covers 7 bases. Losses at the gene ends were 1 base for V and 7 bases for J; bases not matched to a gene: 10. Germline-derived CDR1 and CDR2 are SGHAT and FQNNGV. The length of the CDR3 is 17 residues. The CDR3 region is CASSLAADRVRNSPLHF. The DNA for the CDR3 is TGTGCCAGCAGCTTAGCAGCAGACAGGGTGAGAAATTCACCCCTCCACTTT.

V and J are TRBV3-1 (or the pseudogene TRBV3-2) and TRBJ2-1; TRBD2 aligns across 10 bases. The CDR3 spans 16 residues. Trimming cost V 3 bases and J 0 bases; bases outside gene matches: 2. CDR1 LGHDT and CDR2 YNNKEL come from the germline V gene (reference sequence). CDR3 sequence reads: CASSQGLATSYNEQFF. The CDR3 DNA reads as TGTGCCAGCAGCCAGGGACTAGCGACCTCCTACAATGAGCAGTTCTTC.

The gene calls are TRBV5-5 and TRBJ1-2; the D gene is possibly TRBD1 (6 bases). Trimming removed 4 bases at V and 0 bases at J, with 22 bases between. Germline-derived CDR1 and CDR2 are SGHKS and YYEKEE (reference sequence). CDR3 length: 18 residues. The CDR3 region has the DNA TGTGCCAGCAGCCCTCGGACGTTCCGGGACACAACTAACTATGGCTACACCTTC. It translates to CASSPRTFRDTTNYGYTF.

The chain employs TRBV6-2 or TRBV6-3 and TRBJ1-2, with TRBD1 matching 10 bases. The V and J ends lost 2 bases and 7 bases, in that order; junction bases with no gene match: 7. CDR3 length: 15 residues. The germline V gene encodes CDR1 MNHEY and CDR2 SVGEGT. The CDR3 DNA reads TGTGCCAGCAGTTACGCGACAGGGGGCGCATTTGGCTACACCTTC. It is translated as CASSYATGGAFGYTF.

The chain links TRBV9 to TRBJ2-1, with a tentative D call TRBD2 (5 bases). Trimming cost V 1 base and J 7 bases, with 6 bases left between them. Germline V CDR1 and CDR2: SGDLS, YYNGEE. This CDR3 contains 12 residues. In DNA, the CDR3 is TGTGCCAGCAGCGTAAGGGAGAATGAGCAGTTCTTC. It codes for CASSVRENEQFF.

V usage is TRBV7-2 and J usage is TRBJ2-1, with 11 bases matching TRBD2. The ends lost 5 bases at V and 6 bases at J; junction bases unmatched: 3. The CDR3 loop spans 14 amino acids. Germline values: CDR1 SGHTA, CDR2 FQGNSA. This CDR3 is CASSQGLAVNEQFF. In DNA form, the CDR3 reads TGTGCCAGCAGCCAGGGACTAGCGGTCAATGAGCAGTTCTTC.

The chain has TRBV11-2 and TRBJ2-1; 8 bases map to TRBD1. J was trimmed by 9 bases and V by 4 bases; bases with no gene match: 14. There are 16 residues in the CDR3. Germline CDR1 reads SGHAT; CDR2 reads FQNNGV. The CDR3 DNA reads as TGTGCCAGCAGCTCGGATTACGACAGGGGTTGGGGTGAGCAGTTCTTC. Protein: CASSSDYDRGWGEQFF. The whole variable domain, filled in from reference TRBV11-2 and TRBJ2-1, reads EAGVAQSPRYKIIEKRQSVAFWCNPISGHATLYWYQQILGQGPKLLIQFQNNGVVDDSQLPKDRFSAERLKGVDSTLKIQPAKLEDSAVYLCASSSDYDRGWGEQFFGPGTRLTVL.

With regard to this clone: At the DNA level, this CDR3 is encoded by other sequences in the same sample as well. The chain joins TRBV20-1 to TRBJ1-5; D possibly corresponds to TRBD1 (5 bases). The V and J ends lost 3 bases and 5 bases respectively, with 11 bases between them. This CDR3 region has 13 residues. Germline V lookup: CDR1 DFQATT, CDR2 SNEGSKA (reference sequence). The CDR3 coding sequence is TGCAGTGCTAGTCGGCAGGGAGATCAGCCCCAGCATTTT. Residues: CSASRQGDQPQHF.

The chain carries TRBV5-1 and TRBJ2-7; 10 bases map to TRBD2. Germline trimming cut 7 bases from V and 3 bases from J; bases unmatched to any gene: 7. The CDR3 spans 14 residues. CDR1 and CDR2 from the germline V gene are SGHRS and YFSETQ. CDR3 amino acids: CASASGGAFYEQYF. The CDR3 nucleotides are TGCGCCAGCGCGAGCGGGGGGGCCTTCTACGAGCAGTACTTC.

The chain has TRBV30 and TRBJ2-7, with D perhaps TRBD1 (5 bases). The CDR3 is made up of 14 amino acids. CDR1 and CDR2 from the germline V gene are GTSNPN and SVGIG (reference sequence). Trimming pared 4 bases from V and 3 bases from J, leaving 16 bases between. CDR3 sequence reads: CAWTARQSLYEQYF. The CDR3 coding sequence is TGTGCCTGGACCGCTCGACAGTCCCTCTACGAGCAGTACTTC.

This chain links TRBV7-2 with TRBJ1-2; TRBD1 might be the D (5 bases). Germline V lookup: CDR1 SGHTA, CDR2 FQGNSA. Between the trimmed V and J ends, which lost 5 bases and 4 bases, there was a span of 11 bases. The CDR3 is made up of 13 amino acids. DNA for the CDR3: TGTGCCAGCAGCCCGGATGGGGGCTATGGCTACACCTTC. Its translation: CASSPDGGYGYTF. Full variable domain (outside the CDR3, taken from reference TRBV7-2 and TRBJ1-2): GAGVSQSPSNKVTEKGKDVELRCDPISGHTALYWYRQSLGQGLEFLIYFQGNSAPDKSGLPSDRFSAERTGGSVSTLTIQRTQQEDSAVYLCASSPDGGYGYTFGSGTRLTVV.

The rearrangement links TRBV4-1 to TRBJ2-7; D unclear. The CDR3 is 12 residues long. From germline, CDR1 is MGHRA and CDR2 YSYEKL. The V and J ends lost 2 bases and 3 bases respectively, with 5 bases between them. The DNA for the CDR3 is TGCGCCAGCAGCCAAAATAACTACGAGCAGTACTTC. Its translation: CASSQNNYEQYF.

V and J are TRBV19 and TRBJ2-7; D is perhaps TRBD2 (5 bases). V was shortened by 4 bases and J by 2 bases, with 12 bases between the two germline ends. The CDR3 spans 14 residues. Germline CDR1 reads LNHDA; CDR2 reads SQIVND (reference sequence). CDR3 amino acids: CASSRVGNPYEQYF. The CDR3 coding sequence is TGTGCCAGTAGTAGAGTCGGGAATCCCTACGAGCAGTACTTC.

The rearrangement uses TRBV7-3 and TRBJ1-1; perhaps TRBD1 as D (5 bases). Trimming took off 2 bases at V and 1 base at J, with 5 bases between the two ends. This CDR3 has 13 amino acids. Germline lookup yields CDR1 SGHTA and CDR2 FQGTGA. The CDR3 nucleotides are TGTGCCAGCAGCTTAGACAGGAACACTGAAGCTTTCTTT. Its protein is CASSLDRNTEAFF.

The V gene is TRBV6-4, the J gene TRBJ2-1, with D maybe TRBD1 (5 bases). In germline, CDR1 is MRHNA, CDR2 SNTAGT. V lost 2 bases, J lost 6 bases, and 14 bases lay in between. CDR3 size: 15 residues. The DNA for the CDR3 is TGTGCCAGCAGTGACACGCAGGGATCCGGCAATGAGCAGTTCTTC. Amino acid sequence: CASSDTQGSGNEQFF.

Of note for this clone: The sample holds other DNA sequences that translate to the same CDR3. This chain joins TRBV6-5 and TRBJ1-1; 7 bases align to TRBD1. The CDR3 contains 14 residues. Germline V lookup: CDR1 MNHEY, CDR2 SVGAGI. The V and J ends lost 6 bases and 5 bases, in that order; junction bases with no gene match: 9. CDR3 in amino acids: CASRPRQGGTEAFF. The CDR3 bases are TGTGCCAGCAGACCCCGACAGGGAGGTACTGAAGCTTTCTTT.

The CDR3 loop is CASSRGEGPQHF. As DNA, the CDR3 is TGTGCCAGCAGTCGTGGGGAGGGACCCCAGCATTTT. J is TRBJ1-5 and V is TRBV27; D ambiguous. Trimming shortened V by 5 bases and J by 10 bases, and 12 bases separated the two germline ends. This CDR3 contains 12 residues. Germline values: CDR1 MNHEY, CDR2 SMNVEV (reference sequence).

This chain links TRBV30 with TRBJ1-6; maybe TRBD1 (5 bases). V was pared by 8 bases and J by 8 bases, with 16 bases between. Germline loops: CDR1 GTSNPN, CDR2 SVGIG (reference sequence). This CDR3 comprises 13 residues. The CDR3 sequence: CARRESWDSPLHF. The CDR3 bases are TGTGCCCGCAGGGAATCCTGGGATTCACCCCTCCACTTT.